This TCR beta chain originates from a study of human T cells and chemical hapten exposure. Trimming removed 6 bases from V and 4 bases from J, with 12 bases in between. Germline CDR1 DFQATT, CDR2 SNEGSKA (reference sequence). CDR3 length: 13 amino acids. By sample share, this clonotype is medium-sized (0.01 to 0.1%). Regarding time point: pre-sensitization, week 0. The treatment: therapeutic diphenylcyclopropenone sensitization with weekly scalp DPC. From the RACE reads, TCRdb called clonotypes with MiXCR, one entry per CDR3 protein. The repertoire holds a few hundred thousand distinct CDR3 sequences, about 5% seen once, with under 9.5% in the top ten.

The V call is TRBV20-1, the J call TRBJ2-2; D might be TRBD1 (6 bases). The clonotype originates from a woman under 30 with alopecia areata. Some clones in this sample may be carry-over from other donors' samples. The specimen comprised whole blood, sampled in connection with sensitization to the hapten diphenylcyclopropenone (DPC). The DNA for the CDR3 is TGCAGTGCCACAGGGATTAGCACCGGGGAGCTGTTTTTT. Amino acids: CSATGISTGELFF.